The clone carrying this T cell receptor (beta chain) was observed a handful of times. The antigen is undetermined. Treatment: approximately nine-day PBMC culture with coronavirus spike peptide pools or control peptides (ViraFEST assay). US Alpha, Beta and Delta variants postdated the positive PCR dates, which ran from March to December 2020. This sample stems from a study of vaccination and CD4 T cells after COVID-19. About the study: The authors used overlapping spike peptides from SARS-CoV-2, HCoV-NL63, HCoV-OC43 and HCoV-229E to stimulate cells.

Sequencing of DNA taken from cultured CD4+ T cells relied on the Oncomine TCR Beta short-read assay. TCRdb re-analysed the PCR reads in MiXCR, keeping a single row per CDR3 protein. The sample yields approximately 10,000 distinct CDR3 sequences, 45% to 55% seen once. The source material was cultured CD4+ T cells from blood, sampled after SARS-CoV-2 vaccination. The TCR sequence derives from a human donor with COVID-19.

CDR3 DNA sequence: TGTGCCAGCAGCCCGGAGGGTAGCGGTCAGCCCCAGCATTTT. It encodes CASSPEGSGQPQHF. J is TRBJ1-5 and V is TRBV6-4; D gene uncertain. The CDR3 length is 14 residues. Germline V lookup: CDR1 MRHNA, CDR2 SNTAGT. Trimming stripped 6 bases from V and 6 bases from J, with 15 bases between.